This entry lists 8 T cell receptor beta chains sequenced from one sample in a study of CD8+ T cells in alopecia areata. As for treatment: oral pan-JAK inhibitor, 5-10 mg twice daily. Following extraction, RNA underwent reverse transcription to cDNA, which served as the sequencing template. Here immunoSEQ multiplex PCR was the method, and the copy in TCRdb shows in-frame clones only, minus some. The sample lists about 140,000 clones, roughly 86% occurring once. Sequencing was performed on CD8+ T cells sorted from blood, taken at week 4, from a patient treated with tofacitinib. The receptors were gathered from a human donor with alopecia areata.

The chain carries TRBV9 and TRBJ2-7, with 8 bases aligning to TRBD2. Per the germline V gene, CDR1 is SGDLS and CDR2 is YYNGEE. With 0 bases clipped from V and 3 bases from J, the junction kept 5 bases outside the gene matches. There are 15 residues in the CDR3. The CDR3 region is CASSVGSGGHYEQYF. The DNA for the CDR3 is TGTGCCAGCAGCGTAGGATCGGGGGGGCACTACGAGCAGTACTTC.

This chain links TRBV30 with TRBJ2-7; no clear D gene. V dropped 0 bases and J dropped 1 base, with 10 bases sitting between them. The length of the CDR3 is 14 residues. Germline CDR1 and CDR2: GTSNPN and SVGIG (reference sequence). The CDR3 is CAWSVNWGSYEQYF. As DNA, the CDR3 is TGTGCCTGGAGTGTAAATTGGGGATCCTACGAGCAGTACTTC.

The count of this clone is one. V gene TRBV7-9 combines with J gene TRBJ2-7, with D tentatively TRBD1 (5 bases). Germline V CDR1 and CDR2: SEHNR, FQNEAQ (reference sequence). V gave up 0 bases and J gave up 3 bases, with 15 bases separating them. The CDR3 is 16 amino acids. The CDR3 region is CASSLAGSARDYEQYF. CDR3 DNA: TGTGCCAGCAGCTTAGCTGGGTCGGCCAGGGACTACGAGCAGTACTTC.

The rearrangement links TRBV29-1 to TRBJ1-2, with D tentatively TRBD1 (6 bases). The CDR3 runs 11 residues. From germline, CDR1 is SQVTM and CDR2 ANQGSEA. V was trimmed by 7 bases and J by 3 bases, leaving 9 bases between them. The CDR3 DNA follows: TGCAGCGGGCGGACAGACTATGGCTACACCTTC. Translation: CSGRTDYGYTF.

Worth noting for this clone: One end of the junction does not line up with germline, which may come from a read error. The chain recombines TRBV18 with TRBJ1-6; TRBD1 agrees at 9 bases. CDR3 length equals 16 residues. CDR1 and CDR2 (germline): KGHSH, LQKENI. The CDR3 bases are TGTGCCAGCTCATCACCGGGACAGGGAGGGAATTCACCCCTCCACTTT. Translation gives CASSSPGQGGNSPLHF.

The chain couples TRBV9 to TRBJ1-2; tentatively, D is TRBD1 (5 bases). The CDR3 spans 15 residues. Trimming left V 4 bases short and J 4 bases short, with 17 bases between. Germline loops: CDR1 SGDLS, CDR2 YYNGEE. Written as DNA, the CDR3 is TGTGCCAGCAGCCCCAACACAGGCATTGCCTATGGCTACACCTTC. Translation gives CASSPNTGIAYGYTF.

The chain recombines TRBV9 with TRBJ1-4; no clear D. CDR1 and CDR2 (germline): SGDLS, YYNGEE. V was pared by 3 bases and J by 0 bases, with 9 bases between. CDR3 size: 15 residues. The CDR3 protein is CASSAAGATNEKLFF. Written as DNA, the CDR3 is TGTGCCAGCAGCGCAGCAGGTGCAACTAATGAAAAACTGTTTTTT. Complete variable domain (other parts from reference TRBV9 and TRBJ1-4): DSGVTQTPKHLITATGQRVTLRCSPRSGDLSVYWYQQSLDQGLQFLIQYYNGEERAKGNILERFSAQQFPDLHSELNLSSLELGDSALYFCASSAAGATNEKLFFGSGTQLSVL.

A few counts support this clone. The J gene is TRBJ2-3, the V gene TRBV29-1, with TRBD2 matching over 8 bases. Germline CDR1 SQVTM, CDR2 ANQGSEA. The CDR3 length is 16 residues. V shed 8 bases, J shed 0 bases, and the junction held 13 bases outside the gene matches. In DNA, the CDR3 is TGCAGCACCGACTGGCGTAGCGGGGCAAGCACAGATACGCAGTATTTT. Protein sequence: CSTDWRSGASTDTQYF.